This T cell receptor (beta chain) came from a study of T-cell reconstitution after alpha-beta-depleted transplantation in children. This sample's TCRbeta library carried unique molecular identifier barcodes. TCRdb re-derived calls from the PCR reads in MiXCR, one entry per CDR3 protein. Of 640,000 or so distinct CDR3 sequences listed, roughly 17% are singletons. V dropped 6 bases and J dropped 4 bases, with 9 bases sitting between them. The germline CDR1 and CDR2 sequences are DFQATT and SNEGSKA (reference sequence). This CDR3 has 12 residues. This clonotype has at least ten counts. This chain uses TRBV20-1 with TRBJ2-2; TRBD2 might be the D (5 bases). Specimen: PBMCs from the stem cell graft donor, collected from the stem cell graft. The receptor was derived from a human donor who donated a stem cell graft to a child with acute myeloid leukemia. CDR3 sequence: CSARRGTGELFF. Written as DNA, the CDR3 is TGCAGTGCCCGCCGGGGCACCGGGGAGCTGTTTTTT.